Included here is one T cell receptor (beta chain) sequence, with context. The CDR3 contains 16 residues. V shed 4 bases and J 3 bases; nucleotides not matched to a gene: 11. The germline V gene encodes CDR1 SGHRS and CDR2 YFSETQ. The authors' processing: For nucleated cells, counts were estimated from reference gene primer amplification. Assay: immunoSEQ multiplex PCR; the TCRdb copy retains only in-frame clones and omits some. The V and J calls and clone size were taken over from that table, and D and trimming were inferred from the DNA. This table holds some 300,000 clones, roughly 87% found once. The data are from a study of blood T cell repertoires in COVID-19.

The origin of this receptor is a woman under 40 who had recovered from COVID-19. This chain uses TRBV5-1 with TRBJ2-5; TRBD2 matches at 8 bases. The sample consisted of PBMCs or T cells enriched from blood (not recorded which). The CDR3 loop is CASSTARAGVEETQYF. CDR3 nucleotide sequence: TGCGCCAGCAGCACCGCCCGAGCGGGAGTGGAAGAGACCCAGTACTTC.